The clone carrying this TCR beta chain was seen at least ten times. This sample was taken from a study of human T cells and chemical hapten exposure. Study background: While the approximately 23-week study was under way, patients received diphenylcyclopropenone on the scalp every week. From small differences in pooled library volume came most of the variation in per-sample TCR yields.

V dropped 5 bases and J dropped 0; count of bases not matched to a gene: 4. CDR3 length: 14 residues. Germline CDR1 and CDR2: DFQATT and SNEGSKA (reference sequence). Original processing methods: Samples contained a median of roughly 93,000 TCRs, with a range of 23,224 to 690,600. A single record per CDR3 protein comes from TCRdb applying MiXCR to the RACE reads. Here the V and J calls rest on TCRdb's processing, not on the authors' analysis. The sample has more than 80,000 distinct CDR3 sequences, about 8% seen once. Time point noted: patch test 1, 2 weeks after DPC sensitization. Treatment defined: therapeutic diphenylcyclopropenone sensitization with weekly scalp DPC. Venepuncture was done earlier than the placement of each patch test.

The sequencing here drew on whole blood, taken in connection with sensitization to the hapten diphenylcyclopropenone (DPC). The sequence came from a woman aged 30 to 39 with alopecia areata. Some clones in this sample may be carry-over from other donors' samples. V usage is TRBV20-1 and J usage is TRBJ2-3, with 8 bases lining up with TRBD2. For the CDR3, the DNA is TGCAGTGCTGAGCGGGGGACTAGCACAGATACGCAGTATTTT. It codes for CSAERGTSTDTQYF.